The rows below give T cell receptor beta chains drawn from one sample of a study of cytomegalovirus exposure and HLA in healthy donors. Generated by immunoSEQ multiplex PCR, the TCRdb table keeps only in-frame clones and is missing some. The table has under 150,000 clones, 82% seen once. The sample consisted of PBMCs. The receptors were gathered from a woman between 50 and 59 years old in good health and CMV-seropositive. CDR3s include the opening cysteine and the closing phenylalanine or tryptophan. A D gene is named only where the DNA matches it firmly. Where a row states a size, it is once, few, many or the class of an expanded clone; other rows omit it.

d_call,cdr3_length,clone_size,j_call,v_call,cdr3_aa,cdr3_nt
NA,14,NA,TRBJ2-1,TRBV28,CASSSAGAVNEQFF,TGTGCCAGCAGTTCCGCGGGGGCGGTTAATGAGCAGTTCTTC
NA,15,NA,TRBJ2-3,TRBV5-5,CASSFTHRSTDTQYF,TGTGCCAGCAGCTTCACTCACAGAAGCACAGATACGCAGTATTTT
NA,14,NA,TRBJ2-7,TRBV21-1,CASCKAGLPYEQYF,TGTGCCAGCTGCAAGGCAGGGCTGCCCTACGAGCAGTACTTC
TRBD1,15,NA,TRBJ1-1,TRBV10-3,CAARDRGVLNTEAFF,TGTGCCGCCCGGGACAGGGGTGTTTTGAACACTGAAGCTTTCTTT
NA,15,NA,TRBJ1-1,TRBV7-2,CASSLGWGGNTEAFF,TGTGCCAGCAGCTTAGGATGGGGCGGAAACACTGAAGCTTTCTTT
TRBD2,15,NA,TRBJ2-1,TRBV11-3,CASSFGLAGATEQFF,TGTGCCAGCAGCTTCGGGCTAGCGGGAGCAACTGAGCAGTTCTTC
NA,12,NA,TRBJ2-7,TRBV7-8,CASSPSSYEQYF,TGTGCCAGCAGCCCCAGCTCCTACGAGCAGTACTTC
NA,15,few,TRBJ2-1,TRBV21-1,CASSKAGRASNEQFF,TGTGCCAGCAGCAAAGCCGGGAGGGCCTCCAATGAGCAGTTCTTC
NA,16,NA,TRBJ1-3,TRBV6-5,CASSYSSEVSGNTIYF,TGTGCCAGCAGTTACTCGAGTGAGGTCTCTGGAAACACCATATATTTT
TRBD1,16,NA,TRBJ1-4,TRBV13,CASSPPRTGGIEKLFF,TGTGCCAGCAGCCCTCCCCGGACAGGGGGCATTGAAAAACTGTTTTTT
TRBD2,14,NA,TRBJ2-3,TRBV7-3,CASSFGTSGDTQYF,TGTGCCAGCAGCTTTGGGACTAGCGGAGATACGCAGTATTTT
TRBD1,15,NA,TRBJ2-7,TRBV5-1,CASSSSDRGLYEQYF,TGCGCCAGCAGCTCATCGGACAGGGGACTTTACGAGCAGTACTTC
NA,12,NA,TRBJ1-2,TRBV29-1,CSGGQPNYGYTF,TGCAGCGGTGGACAGCCTAACTATGGCTACACCTTC
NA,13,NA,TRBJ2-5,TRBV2,CASTPTQGETQYF,TGTGCCAGCACCCCGACCCAGGGAGAGACCCAGTACTTC
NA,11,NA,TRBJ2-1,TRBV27,CATSDGTRQFF,TGTGCCACCTCGGACGGGACACGTCAGTTCTTC
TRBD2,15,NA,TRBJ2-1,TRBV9,CASARGGASYNEQFF,TGTGCCAGCGCCCGCGGGGGGGCTTCCTACAATGAGCAGTTCTTC
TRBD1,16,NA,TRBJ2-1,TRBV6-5,CASSYLRTGVNNEQFF,TGTGCCAGCAGTTACTTAAGGACAGGGGTTAATAATGAGCAGTTCTTC
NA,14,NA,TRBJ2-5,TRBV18,CASSPDWRQETQYF,TGTGCCAGCTCACCCGACTGGCGGCAAGAGACCCAGTACTTC
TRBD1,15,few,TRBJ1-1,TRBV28,CASSLTGFMNTEAFF,TGTGCCAGCAGTTTGACAGGGTTCATGAACACTGAAGCTTTCTTT
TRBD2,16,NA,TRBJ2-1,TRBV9,CASSPWSGSTVNEQFF,TGTGCCAGCAGCCCATGGAGCGGGAGTACGGTGAATGAGCAGTTCTTC
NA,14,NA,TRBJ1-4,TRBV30,CAWSGETARRKLFF,TGTGCCTGGAGTGGTGAGACAGCAAGGAGAAAACTGTTTTTT
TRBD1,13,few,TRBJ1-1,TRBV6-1,CASRTRTGDEAFF,TGTGCCAGCAGGACGAGGACAGGCGACGAAGCTTTCTTT
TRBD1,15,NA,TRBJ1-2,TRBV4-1,CASSQVWRGQDGYTF,TGCGCCAGCAGCCAAGTCTGGAGGGGGCAAGATGGCTACACCTTC
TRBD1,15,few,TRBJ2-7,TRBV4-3,CASSQATGWDYEQYF,TGCGCCAGCAGCCAAGCGACAGGGTGGGACTACGAGCAGTACTTC
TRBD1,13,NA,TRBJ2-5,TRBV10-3,CAIGDRGIETQYF,TGTGCCATCGGGGACAGGGGGATCGAGACCCAGTACTTC
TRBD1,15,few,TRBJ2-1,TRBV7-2,CASSLSTGALHEQFF,TGTGCCAGCAGCTTATCAACAGGGGCCCTCCATGAGCAGTTCTTC
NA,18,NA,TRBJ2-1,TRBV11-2,CASSLVYGAESSYNEQFF,TGTGCCAGCAGCTTAGTCTATGGGGCGGAGAGCTCCTACAATGAGCAGTTCTTC
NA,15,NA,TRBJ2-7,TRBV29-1,CSVVDKEKTAYEQYF,TGCAGCGTTGTGGACAAGGAGAAGACGGCATACGAGCAGTACTTC
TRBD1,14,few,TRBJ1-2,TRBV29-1,CSVTGTGLRYGYTF,TGCAGCGTCACCGGGACAGGGTTAAGATATGGCTACACCTTC
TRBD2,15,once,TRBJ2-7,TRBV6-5,CASSYGAGATYEQYF,TGTGCCAGCAGTTACGGAGCGGGAGCGACTTACGAGCAGTACTTC
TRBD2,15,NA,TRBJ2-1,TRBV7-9,CASSPPGTSVNEQFF,TGTGCCAGCAGCCCCCCCGGGACTAGCGTCAATGAGCAGTTCTTC
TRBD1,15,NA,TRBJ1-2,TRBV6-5,CASSYGDRANYGYTF,TGTGCCAGCAGTTACGGGGACAGGGCAAACTATGGCTACACCTTC
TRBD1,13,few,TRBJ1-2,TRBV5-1,CASRGQGAYGYTF,TGCGCCAGCAGGGGCCAGGGGGCCTATGGCTACACCTTC
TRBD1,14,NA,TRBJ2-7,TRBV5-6,CASSGRDSSYEQYF,TGTGCCAGCAGCGGCCGGGACAGTTCCTACGAGCAGTACTTC
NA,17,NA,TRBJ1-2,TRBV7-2,CASSLDLVTLPYGGYTF,TGTGCCAGCAGCTTAGATTTGGTGACATTACCCTACGGAGGCTACACCTTC
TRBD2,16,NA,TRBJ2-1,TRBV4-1,CASSLGLAGHYNEQFF,TGCGCCAGCAGCCTCGGACTAGCGGGACATTACAATGAGCAGTTCTTC
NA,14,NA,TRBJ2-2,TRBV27,CASSPSQGSGELFF,TGTGCCAGCAGTCCCTCTCAGGGTTCCGGGGAGCTGTTTTTT
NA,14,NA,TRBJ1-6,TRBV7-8,CASSLAGQGLPLHF,TGTGCCAGCAGCTTAGCGGGGCAGGGGCTACCCCTCCACTTT
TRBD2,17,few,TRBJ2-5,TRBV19,CASSIGLAGIRRETQYF,TGTGCCAGTAGTATAGGACTAGCGGGGATCCGGAGGGAGACCCAGTACTTC
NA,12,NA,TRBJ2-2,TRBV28,CASSLRTGELFF,TGTGCCAGCAGCCTTAGAACCGGGGAGCTGTTTTTT